This T cell receptor beta chain was recovered during a study of beta chain features in type 1 diabetes. General study results and limits: Patients' naive, central memory and Treg TCRB repertoires seemed closer to one another than those of healthy donors. When Type 1 diabetes patients were examined, their TCRB CDR3s proved moderately but significantly shorter in all four CD4+ subsets.

This clone has only a few counts. As yet, its antigen is unknown. Reverse transcribing all isolated RNA meant expressed TCRB transcripts were sequenced. The method was immunoSEQ multiplex PCR; TCRdb's version includes in-frame clones alone and lacks a portion of them. The data contain 300,000 or so clones, less than 9.5% of them seen just once; the ten biggest clones take up around 0.45%. Trimming removed 2 bases from V and 3 bases from J; junction bases left unmatched: 6. Germline values: CDR1 KGHSH, CDR2 LQKENI. This CDR3 spans 16 amino acids. V gene TRBV18 combines with J gene TRBJ2-3; 9 nucleotides line up with TRBD1. This clonotype was sampled from a young woman in good health. Sequenced: central memory CD4+ T cells from blood. In DNA, the CDR3 is TGTGCCAGCTCACCAATAGGACAGGGGAGTACAGATACGCAGTATTTT. Translating it yields CASSPIGQGSTDTQYF.